This TCR beta chain was documented in a study of beta chain features in type 1 diabetes. The study's findings and limits: Among patients with Type 1 diabetes, TCRB CDR3s were moderately but significantly shorter in every one of the four CD4+ subsets. Comparison showed that naive, central memory and Treg TCRB repertoires appeared more similar among patients than among healthy donors. Patients with type 1 diabetes carried fewer insertions and had more deletions at their VDJ junctions.

The V end was cut by 0 bases, the J end by 0 bases, with 8 bases between. Germline CDR1 reads GTSNPN; CDR2 reads SVGIG (reference sequence). The CDR3 is 14 amino acids. Expressed TCRB transcripts were sequenced after all isolated RNA was converted to cDNA. Only in-frame clones appear in the TCRdb table, and some are missing; sequencing was by immunoSEQ multiplex PCR. Among 300,000 to 350,000 clones listed, approximately 10% were seen once. This clone occurred a few times. Antigen: not known. The V and J genes are TRBV30 and TRBJ2-5; D is possibly TRBD1 (5 bases). Sequences were obtained from central memory CD4+ T cells from blood. The sequence was collected from a young man with type 1 diabetes. DNA for the CDR3: TGTGCCTGGAGTGTTGGGGCGTACCAAGAGACCCAGTACTTC. It translates to CAWSVGAYQETQYF.